This T cell receptor (beta chain) was recovered during a study of technical replicates of blood from a few donors. The CDR3 loop spans 14 amino acids. Germline V gene data show CDR1 as MNHEY and CDR2 as SMNVEV (reference sequence). Trimming pared 2 bases from V and 7 bases from J, leaving 12 bases between. Only in-frame clones appear in the TCRdb table, and some are missing; sequencing was by immunoSEQ multiplex PCR. The sample includes about 66,000 clones, under 98% of them seen just once. The sample taken for sequencing was T cells isolated from PBMCs. The chain uses TRBV27 and TRBJ1-5; the D is unclear. The source of this sequence is a human donor in good health. CDR3 loop: CASSLPGSGQPQHF. For the CDR3, the DNA is TGTGCCAGCAGTTTACCGGGATCGGGACAGCCCCAGCATTTT.